This T cell receptor beta chain was found in a study of T cells after yellow fever vaccination. The junction had 5 bases not matched to a gene; V was cut back by 4 bases and J by 6 bases. The CDR3 covers 15 residues. The germline gives CDR1 MNHNS, CDR2 SASEGT. General study results and limits: The booster response re-showed most primary clones: approximately 95% CD4, more than 80% CD8. Peaking on day 5 versus 15, the secondary response was faster but weaker. Highly abundant clonotypes carried over from the bulk population could end up in FACS-sorted repertoires as contaminants.

A 5'RACE template-switching step, the method used to make TCR cDNA, added a universal primer site and UMIs. TCRdb passed the 5' RACE reads through MiXCR, listing each CDR3 protein once. Of hundreds of thousands of distinct CDR3 sequences in the sample, 9% to 15% were seen once. This clonotype has only a few counts. Its antigen remains unknown. This chain links TRBV6-1 with TRBJ2-3, with 12 bases matching TRBD2. The sample here was PBMCs, taken on the day of the yellow fever booster vaccination. This receptor was identified in a man aged 25-45 years who received the YFV17D yellow fever vaccine. The CDR3 reads CASSVLAGGMDTQYF. CDR3 nucleotides: TGTGCCAGCAGTGTCCTAGCGGGAGGGATGGATACGCAGTATTTT.